The table lists the clone carrying this TCR beta chain with many counts. The antigen is undetermined. The sample comes from a study of T-cell reconstitution after alpha-beta-depleted transplantation in children. Using unique molecular identifiers, the investigators prepared the TCRbeta library. TCRdb itself ran the PCR reads through MiXCR, one entry per CDR3 protein. The sample holds 200,000 to 250,000 distinct CDR3 sequences; roughly 11% are singletons and the top ten take about 30%. Study-wide findings and caveats: Surviving thymic progenitors and recipient T cells were the source of high TCRbeta diversity at day 60 in some patients. Reported findings indicate that, about two months after transplant, alpha-beta T cells came from several hundred expanded clones, which were derived from non-depleted graft cells. A year had passed since transplant, and T-cell counts and diversity by then came mostly from newly produced T cells.

The specimen was PBMCs, collected before TCRalphabeta/CD19-depleted stem cell transplant. This clonotype was sampled from a child younger than two with acute myeloid leukemia, due to receive a stem cell transplant.

The CDR3 is CASSPAPQTEAFF. The CDR3 DNA follows: TGTGCCAGCAGCCCTGCCCCCCAGACTGAAGCTTTCTTT. The chain employs TRBV12-3 or TRBV12-4 and TRBJ1-1; no definite D call. The CDR3 runs to 13 residues. The V gene lost 6 bases and the J gene lost 5 bases, with 13 bases spanning the gap.